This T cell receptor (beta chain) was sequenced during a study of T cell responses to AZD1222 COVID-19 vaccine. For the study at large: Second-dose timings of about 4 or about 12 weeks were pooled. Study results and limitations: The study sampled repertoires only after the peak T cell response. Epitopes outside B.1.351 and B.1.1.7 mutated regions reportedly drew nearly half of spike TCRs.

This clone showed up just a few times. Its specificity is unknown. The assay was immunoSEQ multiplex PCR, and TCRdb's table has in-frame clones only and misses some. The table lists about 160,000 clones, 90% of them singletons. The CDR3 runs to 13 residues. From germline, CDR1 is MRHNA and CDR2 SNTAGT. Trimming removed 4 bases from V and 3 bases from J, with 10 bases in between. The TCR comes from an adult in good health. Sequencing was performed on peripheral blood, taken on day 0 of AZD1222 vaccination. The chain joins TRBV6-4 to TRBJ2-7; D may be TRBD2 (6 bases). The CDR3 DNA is TGTGCCAGCAGTGCCCAGGGAGGCTACGAGCAGTACTTC. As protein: CASSAQGGYEQYF.